Reported below is one T cell receptor beta chain. Its recognized antigen is unknown. The record has no base qualities; no much larger clone is one base away. Deletion took 4 bases off V and 2 bases off J, with a span of 11 bases between the germline ends. Counted from cysteine to phenylalanine, this CDR3 has 14 amino acids. Of the read, only the CDR3 DNA is kept; its 42 bases are in frame from base 1. CDR1 ENHRY and CDR2 SYGVKD were looked up in the germline V gene. The donors were healthy, HIV-negative adults with no recently reported acute infections or vaccinations. All donors were Caucasian adults living in Nashville, Tennessee, USA. CD4+ T cells were enriched by magnetic negative selection; naive cells were then positively selected on CD45RA, and the negative fraction formed the memory subset. Blood was collected by leukapheresis, and PBMCs were isolated by Ficoll-Histopaque density gradient centrifugation and then cryopreserved in liquid nitrogen vapor phase. Purity and quantity of every magnetically sorted T cell population were checked by analytical flow cytometry. Genomic DNA was isolated from every sorted fraction and measured by UV absorbance on a Nanodrop 2000c.

This entry belongs to a study of shared clonotypes between healthy human individuals (dated by TCRdb to the early 2020s). Context from the whole study: The cohort comprised a couple of women and three men aged 18 to 49 years. Libraries were prepared and TCR repertoires were sequenced by different laboratories using diverse techniques, in order to increase sequencing depth and limit assay-specific biases. Blood TCR repertoires of roughly 5 healthy adults were deeply sequenced to estimate repertoire size and the extent of clonotype sharing between individuals. Leukapheresis yielded between about 0.85 and 9.5 billion PBMCs per donor. Per donor, three plates each were used for CD4 naive and CD4 memory, two for CD8 naive, and one for CD8 memory.

Using the deep immunoSEQ assay, multiplex PCR amplified TCR CDR3 regions from genomic DNA. For each cell subset, the extracted genomic DNA was distributed evenly across all wells of several immunoSEQ 96-well plates, and each plate served as one replicate. Each replicate PCR for sorted subsets received about 0.2 ug genomic DNA, equal to 30,000 or so T cell genomes. Purified libraries were measured with a Qubit 3.0 fluorometer, size-checked on a Bioanalyzer 2100, and measured again with the KAPA Library Quantification kit. Every immunoSEQ 96-well plate was sequenced on a dedicated single-read 150-cycle Illumina NextSeq 550 flow cell. Per the original workflow: Because only junctional sequences without quality scores were contained in the immunoSEQ output, filtering matching that applied to full-length reads could not be performed. To assign V/J genes and CDR3, sequences were annotated against IMGT germline references using PyIR, a Python wrapper for IgBLAST v1.9. Reads were filtered out if the reads had weak V/J assignments (E-value above 1e-6), no CDR3, stop codons, out-of-frame junctions, or ambiguous translated residues. A V3J clonotype was defined by an identical inferred V gene, J gene, and CDR3 amino acid sequence. Percentage overlap between repertoires was calculated by dividing the number of shared unique clonotypes by the size of the smaller repertoire. RTK rarefaction, the Chao1 estimator, and Recon v2.1 estimates of unobserved clonotypes were used to assess repertoire richness. For all TCRbeta clonotypes obtained by the gDNA method from a few donors, generation probabilities were computed with OLGA. TCRdb retrieved this table from immuneACCESS and kept in-frame rearrangements only. Not all clones are present; in checked studies, unresolved V genes account for under half, and no reason is known for the remainder. For V, J and clone size, that table is used; D and trimming come from the DNA. Present in this sample are more than 2 million clones, approximately 95% of which were seen just once. The ten largest clonotypes hold around 0.13% of the sample.

Points the paper makes about the study in general: Naive subsets generally had larger estimated clonotype richness than memory subsets. Compared with non-shared clonotypes, the clonotypes found in all four sorted-subset donors had higher generation probabilities. Sharing across a few donors was observed for around 4.8% of naive CD4, over 3% of naive CD8, about 2.3% of memory CD4, and around 0.44% of memory CD8 clonotypes. Because the study included a small number of donors, the genetic and exposure-history diversity represented was limited. Rarefaction of sorted-subset datasets indicated incomplete sequencing despite the large sequencing depth. Pairwise subsampling indicated that sequencing depth was expected to affect the degree of clonotype sharing among donors. Sampling was restricted to blood, and TCR repertoires in tissue are likely to differ from TCR repertoires in blood.

The sequence joins TRBV10-3 to TRBJ1-2, with no confident D gene call. The source material was naive CD4+ T cells sorted from blood. Sample cell subset or site, as interpreted from the label and publication: CD45RA+ positively selected. This TCR came from a man between 18 and 29 years old in good health. The DNA sequence reads TGTGCCATCAGTGCATCTCAAGAAAACTATGGCTACACCTTC. It translates to CAISASQENYGYTF.